This is a list of T cell receptor beta chains from one sample in a study of blood T cells in healthy people across ages. TCRdb reprocessed the 5' RACE reads via MiXCR and lists one record per CDR3 protein. The sample lists approximately 790,000 distinct CDR3 sequences; 62% were seen once. The sequenced material came from blood. The receptors were sampled from a man aged 25-45 years in good health. Both conserved end residues are part of each CDR3. Each record gives: CDR3 protein, CDR3 DNA, V gene, J gene, clone size, CDR3 length, D gene. A D gene is named only where the DNA matches it firmly. Some rows mark clone size as missing; the rest say once, few, many or name a class of expanded clone.

CASSTDRGATGTQYF,TGTGCCAGCAGCACCGACAGGGGGGCAACAGGTACGCAGTATTTT,TRBV9,TRBJ2-3,.,15,TRBD1
CASSLPQVSVHEQFF,TGTGCCAGCAGCCTCCCCCAGGTATCCGTCCATGAGCAGTTCTTC,TRBV13,TRBJ2-1,.,15,.
CASSGRSGTAYGYTF,TGTGCCAGCAGCGGCCGCTCCGGGACAGCCTATGGCTACACCTTC,TRBV7-9,TRBJ1-2,.,15,TRBD1
CASSLGLRDSPLHF,TGTGCCAGCAGCTTGGGGCTACGGGATTCACCCCTCCACTTT,TRBV5-6,TRBJ1-6,few,14,.
CASSSRTSGGRSSYNEQFF,TGTGCCAGCAGCTCCCGGACTAGCGGGGGCCGAAGCTCCTACAATGAGCAGTTCTTC,TRBV11-2,TRBJ2-1,.,19,TRBD2
CASSLDGAGTILYEQYF,TGCGCCAGCAGCTTGGATGGCGCGGGGACGATTCTATACGAGCAGTACTTC,TRBV5-1,TRBJ2-7,.,17,.
CASSLGTSGVNEQYF,TGTGCCAGCAGCTTAGGGACTAGCGGGGTCAACGAGCAGTACTTC,TRBV7-8,TRBJ2-7,.,15,TRBD2
CASSLSGGLSEQYF,TGTGCCAGCAGTCTGAGCGGGGGGCTCTCCGAGCAGTACTTC,TRBV12-3/TRBV12-4,TRBJ2-7,few,14,TRBD2
CASSQGPRDYGYTF,TGTGCCAGCAGCCAAGGGCCGCGAGACTATGGCTACACCTTC,TRBV7-2,TRBJ1-2,few,14,.
CASSLPQDRGSEKLFF,TGTGCCAGTAGTCTTCCCCAGGACAGGGGTAGCGAAAAACTGTTTTTT,TRBV19,TRBJ1-4,.,16,TRBD1
CSVGGTNSRGLNTEAFF,TGCAGCGTTGGAGGTACGAATTCACGGGGCCTGAACACTGAAGCTTTCTTT,TRBV29-1,TRBJ1-1,.,17,.
CASSPQPDRGLYEQYF,TGTGCCAGCTCACCGCAACCTGACAGGGGGCTGTACGAGCAGTACTTC,TRBV18,TRBJ2-7,.,16,TRBD1
CASSPQGGKDTQYF,TGTGCCAGCAGCCCCCAGGGTGGCAAAGATACGCAGTATTTT,TRBV7-9,TRBJ2-3,.,14,.
CASSQEGEEETQYF,TGCGCCAGCAGCCAAGAGGGCGAAGAAGAGACCCAGTACTTC,TRBV4-3,TRBJ2-5,.,14,.
CASSLQRTSGGLSYEQYF,TGTGCCAGCAGCTTACAAAGGACTAGCGGGGGCCTCTCCTACGAGCAGTACTTC,TRBV7-2,TRBJ2-7,.,18,TRBD2
CASSPQGKFEQYF,TGTGCCAGCAGCCCCCAGGGGAAGTTCGAGCAGTACTTC,TRBV7-9,TRBJ2-7,.,13,.
CASSESSGGVNTEAFF,TGTGCCAGCAGTGAGTCCAGCGGAGGGGTGAACACTGAAGCTTTCTTT,TRBV25-1,TRBJ1-1,.,16,.
CASSQDEGWTEAFF,TGTGCCAGCAGCCAAGATGAAGGTTGGACTGAAGCTTTCTTT,TRBV3-1,TRBJ1-1,.,14,.
CASSYVGSSYEQYF,TGTGCCAGCAGTTACGTCGGCAGCTCCTACGAGCAGTACTTC,TRBV6-2/TRBV6-3,TRBJ2-7,.,14,.
CSVLGSGAYEQYF,TGCAGTGTCCTAGGCTCGGGGGCCTACGAGCAGTACTTC,TRBV20-1,TRBJ2-7,.,13,.
CAINGQADDEQFF,TGTGCCATCAATGGACAGGCAGACGATGAGCAGTTCTTC,TRBV10-3,TRBJ2-1,.,13,TRBD1
CAVTGTESSYEQYF,TGTGCCGTTACCGGGACGGAGAGCTCCTACGAGCAGTACTTC,TRBV10-3,TRBJ2-7,few,14,.
CATSSRTGTDTQYF,TGTGCCACCAGCAGTAGGACAGGGACAGATACGCAGTATTTT,TRBV15,TRBJ2-3,.,14,TRBD1
CASSWAPPGANVLTF,TGTGCCAGCAGTTGGGCTCCTCCTGGGGCCAACGTCCTGACTTTC,TRBV6-5,TRBJ2-6,.,15,.
CASRMTSGGSYNEQFF,TGTGCCAGCAGAATGACTAGCGGGGGATCCTACAATGAGCAGTTCTTC,TRBV7-9,TRBJ2-1,.,16,TRBD2
CSARGGAGTNYGYTF,TGCAGTGCTAGAGGGGGAGCAGGAACTAACTATGGCTACACCTTC,TRBV20-1,TRBJ1-2,.,15,.
CASSLGGGPDTQYF,TGCGCCAGCAGCTTGGGAGGAGGGCCAGATACGCAGTATTTT,TRBV5-1,TRBJ2-3,.,14,.
CASSEGSGLGTQYF,TGTGCCAGCAGTGAGGGTAGCGGTCTTGGGACCCAGTACTTC,TRBV6-1,TRBJ2-5,.,14,.
CASSLRAGPPIEQFF,TGTGCCAGCAGCTTGAGGGCGGGGCCGCCCATCGAGCAGTTCTTC,TRBV7-2,TRBJ2-1,.,15,.
CASSVATSGREQFF,TGTGCCAGCAGCGTAGCGACTAGCGGGCGTGAGCAGTTCTTC,TRBV9,TRBJ2-1,few,14,TRBD2
CASEPPSYNSPLHF,TGTGCCAGCGAGCCCCCGTCCTATAATTCACCCCTCCACTTT,TRBV2,TRBJ1-6,.,14,.
CASSYQDRGFYGYTF,TGTGCCAGCAGTTACCAGGACAGGGGCTTCTATGGCTACACCTTC,TRBV6-5,TRBJ1-2,.,15,TRBD1
CASSQDLAELYEQYF,TGTGCCAGCAGCCAAGATTTAGCGGAGCTTTACGAGCAGTACTTC,TRBV4-2,TRBJ2-7,.,15,.
CASSKDQRRVEKYF,TGTGCCAGCAGCAAAGATCAAAGGAGGGTAGAAAAGTACTTC,TRBV21-1,TRBJ2-7,.,14,.
CASSQGTSSLYEQYF,TGCGCCAGCAGCCAGGGGACCTCAAGTCTCTACGAGCAGTACTTC,TRBV4-3,TRBJ2-7,few,15,.
CASSVGHLNTEAFF,TGTGCCAGCAGCGTAGGTCACCTGAACACTGAAGCTTTCTTT,TRBV9,TRBJ1-1,few,14,.
CASSRGTGEMLIYGYTF,TGCGCCAGCAGCCGCGGGACAGGAGAAATGTTGATCTATGGCTACACCTTC,TRBV5-1,TRBJ1-2,.,17,TRBD1
CASSLDIPPSYEQYF,TGTGCCAGCAGTTTAGACATCCCTCCTTCCTACGAGCAGTACTTC,TRBV27,TRBJ2-7,.,15,.
CSARDSGTPYNEQFF,TGCAGTGCTAGAGATTCCGGGACACCCTACAATGAGCAGTTCTTC,TRBV20-1,TRBJ2-1,.,15,.
CASSPPELEQFF,TGTGCCAGCAGCCCCCCAGAACTGGAGCAGTTCTTC,TRBV12-3/TRBV12-4,TRBJ2-1,.,12,.
CSVEDRHLNTEAFF,TGCAGCGTTGAAGATAGACACCTGAACACTGAAGCTTTCTTT,TRBV29-1,TRBJ1-1,once,14,.
CSVEEPRQGFSETQYF,TGCAGCGTTGAAGAGCCGAGACAGGGTTTCTCAGAGACCCAGTACTTC,TRBV29-1,TRBJ2-5,.,16,TRBD1